In its sample, the clone carrying this T cell receptor beta chain was seen many times. Antigen unknown. This CDR3 has 13 residues. Germline values: CDR1 MNHEY, CDR2 SVGAGI. V lost 2 bases to trimming and J lost 4 bases, with 8 bases between them. These data originate in a study of neurological immune-mediated disorders. Study-level findings and limits: HTLV-1-associated myelopathy showed the most TCR clonal expansion; multiple sclerosis the least, below healthy controls. CDR3 amino acid sequences of expanded clones were not shared across subjects, a result suggesting private repertoires in all groups.

Over 160 million TCR-beta sequences, together covering 15-18 subjects, were produced by every individual sequencing run that was carried out. One entry per CDR3 protein, called by TCRdb with MiXCR from the 5' RACE reads. This sample carries 95,000 or so distinct CDR3 sequences, about 3.8% of them seen once, and the ten largest clones take around 6%. A total of 2 million PBMCs stored at -80 degrees C provided the unsorted libraries. Sequenced: PBMCs. The TCR sequence derives from a woman aged 18 to 35 with multiple sclerosis. The V gene is TRBV6-5, the J gene TRBJ1-2, with D perhaps matching TRBD1 (6 bases). The CDR3 nucleotides read TGTGCCAGCAGTTACATACAGGGCTATGGCTACACCTTC. Translation: CASSYIQGYGYTF.